Given below is one T cell receptor beta chain in context. This entry comes from a study of blood T cell repertoires in COVID-19. The wider study: Sites in the United States, Italy and Spain provided acute and convalescent COVID-19 samples. PBMCs, B-cell-depleted T cells, or T cells provided the cDNA or gDNA that made up the material.

The assay was immunoSEQ multiplex PCR, and TCRdb's table has in-frame clones only and misses some. The table shows about 140,000 clones, with around 81% occurring only once. The specimen was peripheral blood. This clonotype was obtained from a human donor in a cohort sampled during active COVID-19.

Here the CDR3 reads CASSDRLAGTSSTDTQYF. The DNA for the CDR3 is TGTGCCAGCAGCGATAGACTAGCGGGGACAAGTAGCACAGATACGCAGTATTTT. J is TRBJ2-3 and V is TRBV21-1; the table names TRBD2, a call not compared with the DNA. TRBV21-1 is flagged as a pseudogene. The CDR3 runs to 18 residues.